These T cell receptor beta chains were read from a single sample in a study of OX40 agonist ivuxolimab in advanced cancers. The assay was immunoSEQ multiplex PCR, and TCRdb's table has in-frame clones only and misses some. The data contain roughly 65,000 clones, 80% to 95% of them seen just once; the ten biggest clones take up 0.25% to 0.3%. Sequencing used CD4+ or CD8+ T cells sorted from blood, obtained in a trial of the OX40 agonist ivuxolimab. The source of these receptors is an adult with an advanced solid tumor such as melanoma, head and neck, liver or kidney cancer. CDR3s include the opening cysteine and the closing phenylalanine or tryptophan. A D gene is named only where the DNA matches it firmly. Clone size is stated in some rows and not others, as once, few, many or a class when expanded.

j_gene,v_gene,abundance,d_gene,CDR3aa,CDR3nt
TRBJ2-7,TRBV9,once,NA,CASWAASYEQYF,TGTGCCAGCTGGGCTGCCTCCTACGAGCAGTACTTC
TRBJ1-5,TRBV6-1,once,NA,CASSLTGSQPQHF,TGTGCCAGCAGTCTAACAGGGAGTCAGCCCCAGCATTTT
TRBJ2-1,TRBV10-3,NA,TRBD2,CATWTSGSSSAGNEQFF,TGTGCCACTTGGACTAGCGGGAGCAGTTCCGCGGGCAATGAGCAGTTCTTC
TRBJ2-7,TRBV5-1,NA,TRBD1,CASSLAGGVEQYF,TGCGCCAGCAGCTTGGCAGGGGGCGTCGAGCAGTACTTC
TRBJ2-1,TRBV5-8,NA,NA,CASSPPWRSDEQFF,TGTGCCAGCAGCCCGCCCTGGAGGAGCGATGAGCAGTTCTTC
TRBJ1-2,TRBV15,NA,TRBD1,CATSRSPGTGDYGYTF,TGTGCCACCAGCAGATCTCCCGGGACAGGGGACTATGGCTACACCTTC
TRBJ2-1,TRBV7-2,NA,TRBD2,CASRVAGARYEQFF,TGTGCCAGCCGAGTAGCGGGAGCGCGGTATGAGCAGTTCTTC
TRBJ2-1,TRBV21-1,NA,NA,CASSNSEREGLRNEQFF,TGTGCCAGCAGCAATTCGGAGCGGGAGGGTTTACGAAATGAGCAGTTCTTC
TRBJ2-7,TRBV7-6,NA,TRBD2,CASSSVPRGGHSEQYF,TGTGCCAGCAGCTCCGTTCCCCGGGGGGGGCATAGCGAGCAGTACTTC
TRBJ1-1,TRBV16,NA,NA,CASSPTDRYHTEAFF,TGTGCCAGCAGCCCCACGGACAGATACCACACTGAAGCTTTCTTT
TRBJ2-5,TRBV10-3,NA,TRBD2,CAISALAGGVQETQYF,TGTGCCATCAGTGCCCTAGCGGGAGGGGTCCAAGAGACCCAGTACTTC
TRBJ2-4,TRBV5-8,NA,NA,CASSQGGIQYF,TGTGCCAGCAGCCAAGGTGGCATTCAGTACTTC
TRBJ2-1,TRBV2,NA,TRBD1,CASRPGQTTSNEQFF,TGTGCCAGCAGACCGGGACAGACCACATCCAATGAGCAGTTCTTC
TRBJ1-1,TRBV19,NA,NA,CASSAKTAMNTEAFF,TGTGCCAGTAGTGCAAAAACAGCCATGAACACTGAAGCTTTCTTT
TRBJ1-4,TRBV10-3,NA,NA,CATRESGGLGEKLFF,TGTGCCACTCGAGAGTCCGGGGGTTTGGGTGAAAAACTGTTTTTT
TRBJ2-3,TRBV6-1,NA,NA,CASSGLGYSSTDTQYF,TGTGCCAGCAGTGGTCTGGGGTATTCTAGCACAGATACGCAGTATTTT
TRBJ2-7,TRBV5-1,NA,NA,CASSTSSDRSYEQYF,TGCGCCAGCAGCACCTCTAGCGACCGCTCCTACGAGCAGTACTTC
TRBJ2-5,TRBV19,once,TRBD2,CASSINPAGVPQYF,TGTGCCAGTAGTATCAATCCAGCGGGAGTGCCCCAGTACTTC
TRBJ1-4,TRBV15,NA,NA,CATSSRRGGAEKLFF,TGTGCCACCAGCAGCCGCAGGGGTGGAGCTGAAAAACTGTTTTTT
TRBJ2-2,TRBV9,once,TRBD2,CASSGGTSGMAGELFF,TGTGCCAGCAGCGGCGGGACTAGCGGGATGGCGGGGGAGCTGTTTTTT
TRBJ2-7,TRBV5-1,NA,NA,CASSLARGGWSYEQYF,TGCGCCAGCAGCTTGGCCCGTGGAGGGTGGTCGTACGAGCAGTACTTC
TRBJ2-7,TRBV28,NA,TRBD2,CASGETSGSHEQYF,TGTGCCAGCGGGGAGACTAGCGGGAGCCACGAGCAGTACTTC
TRBJ1-2,TRBV6-1,few,NA,CASRLDRLNYGYTF,TGTGCCAGCAGGTTGGACAGACTTAACTATGGCTACACCTTC
TRBJ1-2,TRBV6-6,NA,TRBD1,CASSYQGQGLYGYTF,TGTGCCAGCAGTTACCAGGGACAGGGTCTCTATGGCTACACCTTC
TRBJ2-7,TRBV9,NA,NA,CASSVDLVSEQYF,TGTGCCAGCAGCGTGGATTTAGTTTCCGAGCAGTACTTC
TRBJ1-1,TRBV18,few,NA,CASSPYPDTNTEAFF,TGTGCCAGCTCACCTTACCCAGACACGAACACTGAAGCTTTCTTT
TRBJ1-1,TRBV9,NA,NA,CASSTLGGETEAFF,TGTGCCAGCAGCACCCTCGGAGGGGAAACTGAAGCTTTCTTT
TRBJ2-2,TRBV4-1,NA,NA,CASSHAGRVTGELFF,TGCGCCAGCAGCCACGCGGGTCGGGTCACCGGGGAGCTGTTTTTT
TRBJ2-2,TRBV6-1,NA,TRBD2,CASSAWTSGRVGTGELFF,TGTGCCAGCAGTGCTTGGACTAGCGGGAGGGTGGGTACCGGGGAGCTGTTTTTT
TRBJ2-1,TRBV18,NA,NA,CASSPLSVNVHEQFF,TGTGCCAGCTCACCTCTGTCAGTTAATGTCCATGAGCAGTTCTTC
TRBJ2-3,TRBV19,NA,TRBD2,CASSNRLAGNTDTQYF,TGTGCCAGTAGTAATCGACTAGCGGGAAACACAGATACGCAGTATTTT
TRBJ1-2,TRBV11-2,NA,NA,CASSLLGAVSYGYTF,TGTGCCAGCAGCTTACTAGGAGCAGTAAGCTATGGCTACACCTTC
TRBJ2-5,TRBV7-8,NA,NA,CASGRETQYF,TGTGCCAGCGGCCGAGAGACCCAGTACTTC
TRBJ2-3,TRBV30,few,TRBD1,CAWSVRQGMDTQYF,TGTGCCTGGAGTGTACGACAGGGAATGGATACGCAGTATTTT
TRBJ2-1,TRBV5-6,NA,NA,CASSSKHRSYEQFF,TGTGCCAGCAGCTCCAAGCATAGAAGTTATGAGCAGTTCTTC